This is a list of T cell receptor beta chains from one sample in a study of control samples from healthy donors and cancer patients. Generated by immunoSEQ multiplex PCR, the TCRdb table keeps only in-frame clones and is missing some. Of about 69,000 clones listed, approximately 88% are singletons. The sequenced sample consisted of PBMCs. The source is a woman aged 50 to 60 with lung cancer. Both conserved end residues are part of each CDR3. The D gene is left open where the match is weak. Only some rows state a clone size, as once, few, many or a class for expanded clones.

size: .
J: TRBJ2-7
V: TRBV6-1
D: TRBD1
CDR3: CASSVGQGFEVDEQYF
DNA: TGTGCCAGCAGTGTGGGACAGGGGTTCGAGGTGGACGAGCAGTACTTC

size: .
J: TRBJ2-5
V: TRBV12-5
D: TRBD1
CDR3: CASGSGTGEETQYF
DNA: TGTGCTAGTGGTTCCGGGACAGGGGAAGAGACCCAGTACTTC

size: .
J: TRBJ2-1
V: TRBV24-1
D: .
CDR3: CATSTPSSSYNEQFF
DNA: TGTGCCACCAGTACCCCTTCGAGCTCCTACAATGAGCAGTTCTTC

size: .
J: TRBJ2-2
V: TRBV7-9
D: .
CDR3: CASSLSENTGELFF
DNA: TGTGCCAGCAGCTTATCTGAGAACACCGGGGAGCTGTTTTTT

size: .
J: TRBJ1-1
V: TRBV4-2
D: .
CDR3: CASSQEGQHQTTEAFF
DNA: TGTGCCAGCAGCCAAGAGGGCCAACACCAAACAACTGAAGCTTTCTTT

size: .
J: TRBJ1-2
V: TRBV27
D: .
CDR3: CASSFDQNYGYTF
DNA: TGTGCCAGCAGTTTCGATCAGAACTATGGCTACACCTTC

size: .
J: TRBJ1-2
V: TRBV20-1
D: .
CDR3: CSAYRDRYTF
DNA: TGCAGTGCATACAGGGATCGCTACACCTTC

size: .
J: TRBJ2-1
V: TRBV27
D: .
CDR3: CASSLSRVYNEQFF
DNA: TGTGCCAGCAGTTTATCGAGGGTCTACAATGAGCAGTTCTTC

size: .
J: TRBJ2-5
V: TRBV11-3
D: TRBD1
CDR3: CASSPRDSKETQYF
DNA: TGTGCCAGCAGCCCCCGGGACAGCAAAGAGACCCAGTACTTC

size: .
J: TRBJ2-2
V: TRBV19
D: .
CDR3: CASTNWPRGTGELFF
DNA: TGTGCCAGTACCAACTGGCCCCGAGGCACCGGGGAGCTGTTTTTT

size: .
J: TRBJ2-1
V: TRBV29-1
D: TRBD2
CDR3: CSVEDLGTRVYNEQFF
DNA: TGCAGCGTTGAAGATCTGGGGACTAGGGTTTACAATGAGCAGTTCTTC

size: .
J: TRBJ2-7
V: TRBV29-1
D: TRBD1
CDR3: CSVTATGAQAGGYEQYF
DNA: TGCAGCGTTACGGCAACAGGGGCCCAAGCTGGGGGCTACGAGCAGTACTTC

size: once
J: TRBJ1-3
V: TRBV5-5
D: .
CDR3: CASSLVGNTIYF
DNA: TGTGCCAGCAGCTTGGTGGGGAACACCATATATTTT

size: .
J: TRBJ1-1
V: TRBV7-3
D: TRBD1
CDR3: CASSLTRQGRTEAFF
DNA: TGTGCCAGCAGCTTGACTAGACAGGGGAGAACTGAAGCTTTCTTT

size: .
J: TRBJ2-2
V: TRBV9
D: TRBD2
CDR3: CASSLKTSGVMLTGELFF
DNA: TGTGCCAGCAGCTTGAAGACTAGCGGGGTTATGCTCACCGGGGAGCTGTTTTTT

size: few
J: TRBJ2-3
V: TRBV3-1/TRBV3-2
D: TRBD2
CDR3: CASSQPSGGGTQYF
DNA: TGTGCCAGCAGCCAACCTAGCGGGGGCGGGACGCAGTATTTT

size: .
J: TRBJ2-2
V: TRBV7-8
D: .
CDR3: CAVTPPGRGTGELFF
DNA: TGTGCCGTCACGCCACCGGGTCGTGGGACCGGGGAGCTGTTTTTT

size: few
J: TRBJ2-1
V: TRBV10-2
D: TRBD1
CDR3: CATKQGFYNEQFF
DNA: TGCGCCACTAAACAGGGGTTCTACAATGAGCAGTTCTTC

size: .
J: TRBJ2-3
V: TRBV28
D: .
CDR3: CASRGGLEDTQYF
DNA: TGTGCCAGCAGGGGGGGGCTGGAAGATACGCAGTATTTT

size: .
J: TRBJ1-5
V: TRBV5-5
D: .
CDR3: CASSLFQGSNQPQHF
DNA: TGTGCCAGCAGCTTGTTCCAGGGGAGCAATCAGCCCCAGCATTTT

size: .
J: TRBJ2-2
V: TRBV4-1
D: TRBD1
CDR3: CASSQGRDRGTGELFF
DNA: TGCGCCAGCAGCCAAGGTCGGGACAGGGGAACAGGGGAGCTGTTTTTT

size: .
J: TRBJ2-2
V: TRBV18
D: TRBD2
CDR3: CASSPSGGRTGELFF
DNA: TGTGCCAGCTCACCGTCGGGGGGTCGGACCGGGGAGCTGTTTTTT

size: .
J: TRBJ2-1
V: TRBV12-3/TRBV12-4
D: .
CDR3: CASSPGRYNEQFF
DNA: TGTGCCAGCAGTCCCGGACGGTACAATGAGCAGTTCTTC

size: .
J: TRBJ2-1
V: TRBV24-1
D: .
CDR3: CATSGTRGSYNEQFF
DNA: TGTGCCACCAGTGGCACCCGAGGCTCCTACAATGAGCAGTTCTTC

size: .
J: TRBJ1-3
V: TRBV5-5
D: .
CDR3: CASSLPSSGNTIYF
DNA: TGTGCCAGCAGCTTGCCCTCCTCTGGAAACACCATATATTTT

size: .
J: TRBJ1-5
V: TRBV28
D: .
CDR3: CASSLALGNQPQHF
DNA: TGTGCCAGCAGTTTAGCGTTGGGGAATCAGCCCCAGCATTTT

size: .
J: TRBJ2-5
V: TRBV29-1
D: TRBD1
CDR3: CSAGRDRTKYTQYF
DNA: TGCAGCGCCGGTCGGGACAGGACCAAGTATACCCAGTACTTC

size: .
J: TRBJ2-5
V: TRBV18
D: .
CDR3: CASSPRQTETQYF
DNA: TGTGCCAGCTCACCAAGACAGACGGAGACCCAGTACTTC

size: .
J: TRBJ2-2
V: TRBV6-2/TRBV6-3
D: .
CDR3: CASSYAPGTRNTGELFF
DNA: TGTGCCAGCAGTTACGCGCCCGGGACCCGGAACACCGGGGAGCTGTTTTTT

size: once
J: TRBJ1-1
V: TRBV7-2
D: .
CDR3: CASSLGRLLNTEAFF
DNA: TGTGCCAGCAGCTTAGGTCGACTCCTGAACACTGAAGCTTTCTTT

size: .
J: TRBJ1-1
V: TRBV11-2
D: .
CDR3: CASSLEAANTEAFF
DNA: TGTGCCAGCAGCTTAGAGGCAGCGAACACTGAAGCTTTCTTT

size: .
J: TRBJ1-2
V: TRBV18
D: .
CDR3: CASSPDRTPYGYTF
DNA: TGTGCCAGCTCACCCGACCGGACGCCCTATGGCTACACCTTC

size: .
J: TRBJ1-1
V: TRBV5-5
D: .
CDR3: CASSLDHSTNTEAFF
DNA: TGTGCCAGCAGCTTGGACCATTCCACGAACACTGAAGCTTTCTTT

size: .
J: TRBJ1-1
V: TRBV6-5
D: .
CDR3: CASSTTATRAEAFF
DNA: TGTGCCAGCAGTACAACGGCAACCCGCGCTGAAGCTTTCTTT

size: .
J: TRBJ2-1
V: TRBV7-3
D: TRBD1
CDR3: CASSPGTGDNEQFF
DNA: TGTGCCAGCAGCCCCGGGACAGGGGACAATGAGCAGTTCTTC

size: .
J: TRBJ1-1
V: TRBV6-6
D: .
CDR3: CASSPDRNPNTEAFF
DNA: TGTGCCAGCAGTCCCGACAGAAACCCGAACACTGAAGCTTTCTTT

size: .
J: TRBJ2-7
V: TRBV7-2
D: .
CDR3: CASSLAGPTYEQYF
DNA: TGTGCCAGCAGCTTAGCCGGGCCGACCTACGAGCAGTACTTC

size: once
J: TRBJ1-1
V: TRBV14
D: .
CDR3: CASSQDWDTEAFF
DNA: TGTGCCAGCAGCCAAGATTGGGACACTGAAGCTTTCTTT